Listed here is a single T cell receptor beta chain. This CDR3 comprises 14 residues. The germline V gene encodes CDR1 MDHEN and CDR2 SYDVKM. The J segment lost 5 bases and the V segment lost 6 bases, leaving 6 bases of the junction unmatched. This record belongs to a study of blood T cell repertoires in COVID-19. On the study more broadly: Researchers got acute and convalescent COVID-19 samples from the United States, Italy and Spain. T cells, B-cell-depleted T cells, or PBMCs provided the cDNA or gDNA that served as material.

Source study methods: Counts of nucleated cells, estimated from reference gene primer amplification, were obtained. TCRdb's copy holds only in-frame clones and misses some; the assay was immunoSEQ multiplex PCR. For V, J and clone size, that table is used; D and trimming come from the DNA. The table lists over 100,000 clones, more than 65% of them singletons, with 7% to 9.5% in the top ten. The TCR comes from a woman of 80 years or more with active or convalescent COVID-19. The sample comprised peripheral blood. The rearrangement links TRBV28 to TRBJ1-4; the match to TRBD1 covers 7 bases. The CDR3 loop is CASRPGTANEKLFF. CDR3 DNA sequence: TGTGCCAGCAGACCCGGGACAGCAAATGAAAAACTGTTTTTT.